This TCR beta chain was profiled in a study of blood T cell repertoires in COVID-19. In the study overall: Specimens from acute and convalescent COVID-19 originated in the United States, Italy and Spain. In each case, the material was cDNA or gDNA derived from T cells, B-cell-depleted T cells, or PBMCs.

The CDR3 runs 16 residues. Unmatched junction bases numbered 7, after V lost 4 bases and J lost 2 bases. Germline values: CDR1 MDHEN, CDR2 SYDVKM. In the original processing: Amplification of reference gene primers was used by the study to estimate nucleated cell counts. Generated by immunoSEQ multiplex PCR, the TCRdb table keeps only in-frame clones and is missing some. That table furnishes V, J and clone size, whereas the DNA furnished D and trimming. The sample consists of about 97,000 clones, almost 80% of them appearing once. This TCR derives from a man aged 60 to 69 with active or convalescent COVID-19. Sequenced material: peripheral blood. The chain combines TRBV28 with TRBJ2-7; 11 bases fit TRBD2. The CDR3 spells CASSSEGSGRAYEQYF. Here the CDR3 DNA reads TGTGCCAGCAGTTCAGAAGGTAGCGGGAGGGCCTACGAGCAGTACTTC.